A selection of T cell receptor beta chains follows, all from one sample in a study of early stage breast cancer tumors. The method was immunoSEQ multiplex PCR; TCRdb's version includes in-frame clones alone and lacks a portion of them. The sample holds roughly 57,000 clones, under 95% seen once. Sample: blood. These TCRs come from a person aged 65-85 years with breast cancer. CDR3s include the opening cysteine and the closing phenylalanine or tryptophan. The D gene is left open where the match is weak. Expanded clones are given a class, and other clones once, few, many or no size at all.

TRBJ1-2	TRBV5-1	.	.	15	CASSVQGNPNYGYTF	TGCGCCAGCAGCGTCCAGGGTAATCCTAACTATGGCTACACCTTC
TRBJ1-1	TRBV6-5	.	.	13	CASHRESNTEAFF	TGTGCCAGCCACAGGGAGTCGAACACTGAAGCTTTCTTT
TRBJ2-5	TRBV18	TRBD2	.	15	CASSPPAGGKETQYF	TGTGCCAGCTCACCCCCAGCGGGGGGGAAAGAGACCCAGTACTTC
TRBJ2-1	TRBV7-2	TRBD2	.	17	CASSLGLGGGTYNEQFF	TGTGCCAGCAGCTTAGGGTTGGGCGGGGGGACCTACAATGAGCAGTTCTTC
TRBJ1-5	TRBV28	TRBD1	.	16	CASSLRTGYFSQPQHF	TGTGCCAGCAGTCTCCGGACAGGGTATTTCAGTCAGCCCCAGCATTTT
TRBJ1-1	TRBV27	TRBD1	.	14	CASSFRDRNTEAFF	TGTGCCAGCAGTTTCCGGGACAGGAACACTGAAGCTTTCTTT
TRBJ2-7	TRBV7-6	.	.	15	CASSSTASARREQYF	TGTGCCAGCAGCTCCACCGCGTCAGCTAGGAGGGAGCAGTACTTC
TRBJ1-1	TRBV30	.	once	16	CAWRGGAVERNTEAFF	TGTGCCTGGAGGGGGGGGGCGGTTGAAAGGAACACTGAAGCTTTCTTT
TRBJ1-5	TRBV6-6	.	.	14	CASSTPGTRQPQHF	TGTGCCAGCAGTACCCCCGGGACACGTCAGCCCCAGCATTTT
TRBJ2-3	TRBV5-1	TRBD2	.	17	CASSLLRLAYSTDTQYF	TGCGCCAGCAGCTTGTTGAGACTAGCGTATAGCACAGATACGCAGTATTTT